This TCR beta chain was recorded in a study of OX40 agonist ivuxolimab in advanced cancers. Whole-study context: Every patient in dose escalation had hepatocellular carcinoma, melanoma, renal cell or head and neck cancer. Points from the study as a whole: Nonresponders included some who also had low normalized T-cell clonal expansion. On average, CD8+ T cells showed a greater number of expanded clones than CD4+.

Blood got drawn at baseline, again on cycle 4 day 1, and then on cycle 7 day 1. Concerning this clone: Antigen: not known.

Produced via immunoSEQ multiplex PCR; TCRdb's table is partial and in-frame only. The sample contains under 25,000 clones, roughly 69% of which appear only once. Sequenced here: CD4+ or CD8+ T cells sorted from blood, sampled in a trial of the OX40 agonist ivuxolimab. This receptor was taken from an adult with an advanced solid tumor such as melanoma, head and neck, liver or kidney cancer.

This CDR3 reads CASMGYIGTWNTEAFF. DNA for the CDR3: TGTGCCAGCATGGGATATATAGGAACCTGGAACACTGAAGCTTTCTTT. The chain links TRBV27 to TRBJ1-1; no reliable D call. V was shortened by 7 bases and J by 1 base, with 19 bases between the two germline ends. This CDR3 is built from 16 residues. Germline V CDR1 and CDR2: MNHEY, SMNVEV (reference sequence).